Below, 8 T cell receptor beta chains from the same sample are listed, as sequenced in a study of T-cell memory formation after mild COVID-19. Each CDR3 protein gets one entry after TCRdb re-called the 5' RACE reads with MiXCR. The sample has hundreds of thousands of distinct CDR3 sequences; about 22% are singletons. The material sequenced was PBMCs or a T cell subset sorted from them (not recorded which). These receptor sequences come from an adult woman who had mild COVID-19 (a few samples of this study predate the infection). Cell type and time point are not known.

V and J are TRBV7-8 and TRBJ1-2; unclear D gene. Germline values: CDR1 SGHVS, CDR2 FQNEAQ. V was shortened by 5 bases and J by 2 bases, with 12 bases between the two germline ends. The CDR3 consists of 14 residues. CDR3 region: CASSPAGYNYGYTF. In DNA, the CDR3 is TGTGCCAGCAGCCCTGCCGGGTACAACTATGGCTACACCTTC.

This clonotype has a handful of counts. This chain joins TRBV7-2 and TRBJ1-1; D may be TRBD1 (6 bases). Trimming stripped 7 bases from V and 10 bases from J, with 19 bases between. This CDR3 contains 13 residues. Germline CDR1 is SGHTA and CDR2 is FQGNSA. The CDR3 is CASTADRLLGAFF. The CDR3 DNA is TGTGCCAGCACCGCCGACAGGTTACTAGGAGCTTTCTTT. Using reference TRBV7-2 and TRBJ1-1 for the parts outside the CDR3, the full variable domain is GAGVSQSPSNKVTEKGKDVELRCDPISGHTALYWYRQSLGQGLEFLIYFQGNSAPDKSGLPSDRFSAERTGGSVSTLTIQRTQQEDSAVYLCASTADRLLGAFFGQGTRLTVV.

This clonotype was found a few times. The chain carries TRBV5-1 and TRBJ2-1; weak D call: TRBD1 (5 bases). The germline V gene has CDR1 SGHRS and CDR2 YFSETQ. CDR3 length: 12 residues. V was cut by 0 bases and J by 9 bases, with 7 bases left in between. In DNA, the CDR3 is TGCGCCAGCAGCTTGGGCAGGGCTGAGCAGTTCTTC. Its translation: CASSLGRAEQFF.

The chain couples TRBV10-2 to TRBJ2-1, with D uncertain. The V gene's germline CDR1 is WSHSY and CDR2 SAAADI. The V gene lost 5 bases and the J gene lost 8 bases, with 7 bases spanning the gap. This CDR3 region has 11 residues. In nucleotides, the CDR3 is TGCGCCAGCAGTCCGCATTATGAGCAGTTCTTC. Translated: CASSPHYEQFF.

This clonotype was seen a few times. The chain joins TRBV7-9 to TRBJ2-2; 10 nucleotides align to TRBD2. This CDR3 has 15 residues. Trimming removed 2 bases from V and 6 bases from J; junction bases left unmatched: 3. Germline V gene sequence: CDR1 SEHNR, CDR2 FQNEAQ (reference sequence). The CDR3 spells CASSLPSGSSGELFF. CDR3 DNA: TGTGCCAGCAGCTTACCTAGCGGGAGTTCCGGGGAGCTGTTTTTT.

This clonotype was seen a handful of times. The chain couples TRBV7-9 to TRBJ2-5; 9 nucleotides line up with TRBD1. The germline V gene encodes CDR1 SEHNR and CDR2 FQNEAQ (reference sequence). This CDR3 region has 15 residues. The V and J ends lost 4 bases and 4 bases, in that order; junction bases with no gene match: 7. The CDR3 bases are TGTGCCAGCAGCTCGCGGGACAGGGATGGAGAGACCCAGTACTTC. It yields the protein CASSSRDRDGETQYF.

The rearrangement links TRBV5-1 to TRBJ2-4; TRBD1 agrees at 7 bases. Germline V gives CDR1 SGHRS, CDR2 YFSETQ. With 7 bases clipped from V and 5 bases from J, the junction kept 12 bases outside the gene matches. This CDR3 contains 15 residues. CDR3 residues: CASSFSQGFENIQYF. DNA of the CDR3: TGCGCCAGCTCCTTCTCACAGGGGTTCGAAAACATTCAGTACTTC. Combining the CDR3 with reference TRBV5-1 and TRBJ2-4 gives the whole variable domain KAGVTQTPRYLIKTRGQQVTLSCSPISGHRSVSWYQQTPGQGLQFLFEYFSETQRNKGNFPGRFSGRQFSNSRSEMNVSTLELGDSALYLCASSFSQGFENIQYFGAGTRLSVL.

The chain is built from TRBV7-8 and TRBJ1-1; the D gene is possibly TRBD1 (5 bases). The CDR3 has 17 residues. In germline, CDR1 is SGHVS, CDR2 FQNEAQ. Trimming removed 2 bases at V and 2 bases at J, with 18 bases between. In nucleotides, the CDR3 is TGTGCCAGCAGCTTAAGGGAAAACGTGGGGCGTAACACTGAAGCTTTCTTT. It is translated as CASSLRENVGRNTEAFF.